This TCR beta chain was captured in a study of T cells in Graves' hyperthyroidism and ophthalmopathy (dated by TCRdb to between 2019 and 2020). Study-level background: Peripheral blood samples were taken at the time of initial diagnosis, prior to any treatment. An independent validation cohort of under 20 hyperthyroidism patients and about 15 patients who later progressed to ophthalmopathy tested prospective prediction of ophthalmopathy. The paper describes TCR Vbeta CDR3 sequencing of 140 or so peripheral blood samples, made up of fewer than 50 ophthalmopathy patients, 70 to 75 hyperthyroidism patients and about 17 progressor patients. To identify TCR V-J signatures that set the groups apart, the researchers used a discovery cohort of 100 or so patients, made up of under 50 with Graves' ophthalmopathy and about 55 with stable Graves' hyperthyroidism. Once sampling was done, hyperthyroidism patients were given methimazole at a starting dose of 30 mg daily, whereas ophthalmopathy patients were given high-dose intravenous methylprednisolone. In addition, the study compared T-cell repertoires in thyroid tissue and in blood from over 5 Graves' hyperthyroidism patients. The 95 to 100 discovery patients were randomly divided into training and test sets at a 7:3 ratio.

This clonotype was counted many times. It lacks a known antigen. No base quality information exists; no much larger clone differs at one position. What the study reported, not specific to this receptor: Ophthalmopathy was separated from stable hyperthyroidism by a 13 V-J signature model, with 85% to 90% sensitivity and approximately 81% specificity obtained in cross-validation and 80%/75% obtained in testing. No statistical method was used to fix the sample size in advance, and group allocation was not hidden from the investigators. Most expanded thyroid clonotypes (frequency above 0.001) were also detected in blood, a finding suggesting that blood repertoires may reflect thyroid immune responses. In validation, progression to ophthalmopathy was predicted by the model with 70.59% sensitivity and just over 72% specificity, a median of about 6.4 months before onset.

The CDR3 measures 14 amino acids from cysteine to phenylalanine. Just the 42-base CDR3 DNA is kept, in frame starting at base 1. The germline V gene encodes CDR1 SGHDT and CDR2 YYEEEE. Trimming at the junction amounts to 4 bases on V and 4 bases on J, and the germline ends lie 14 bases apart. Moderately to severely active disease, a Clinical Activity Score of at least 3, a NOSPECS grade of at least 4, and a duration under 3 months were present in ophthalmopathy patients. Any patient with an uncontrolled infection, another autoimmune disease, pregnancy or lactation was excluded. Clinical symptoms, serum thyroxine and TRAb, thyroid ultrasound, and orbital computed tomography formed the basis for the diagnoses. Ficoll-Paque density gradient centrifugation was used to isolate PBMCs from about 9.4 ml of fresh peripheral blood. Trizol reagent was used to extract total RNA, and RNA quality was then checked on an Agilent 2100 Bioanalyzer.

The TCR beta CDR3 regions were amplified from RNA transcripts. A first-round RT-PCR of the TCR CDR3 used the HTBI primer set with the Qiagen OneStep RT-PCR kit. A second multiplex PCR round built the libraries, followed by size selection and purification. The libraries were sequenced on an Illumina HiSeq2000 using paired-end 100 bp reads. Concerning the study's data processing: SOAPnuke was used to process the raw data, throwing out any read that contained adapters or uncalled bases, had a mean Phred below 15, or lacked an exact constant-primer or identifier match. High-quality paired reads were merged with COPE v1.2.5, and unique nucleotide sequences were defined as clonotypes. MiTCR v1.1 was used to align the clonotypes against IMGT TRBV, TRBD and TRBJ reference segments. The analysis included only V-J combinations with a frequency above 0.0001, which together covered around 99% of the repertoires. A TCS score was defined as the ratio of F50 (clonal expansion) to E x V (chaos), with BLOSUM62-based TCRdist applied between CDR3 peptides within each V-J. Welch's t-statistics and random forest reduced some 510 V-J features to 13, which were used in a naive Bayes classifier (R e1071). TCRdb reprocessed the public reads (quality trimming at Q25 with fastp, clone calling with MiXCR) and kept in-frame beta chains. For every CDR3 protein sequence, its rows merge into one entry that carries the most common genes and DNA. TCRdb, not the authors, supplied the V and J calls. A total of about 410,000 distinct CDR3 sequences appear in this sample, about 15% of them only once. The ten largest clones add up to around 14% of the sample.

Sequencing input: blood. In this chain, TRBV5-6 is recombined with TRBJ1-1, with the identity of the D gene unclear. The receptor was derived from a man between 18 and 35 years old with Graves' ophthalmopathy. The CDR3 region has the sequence CASSGLGEGTEAFF. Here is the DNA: TGTGCCAGCAGCGGCCTCGGGGAAGGCACTGAAGCTTTCTTT.